This TCR delta chain was retrieved from a study of γδ T cells in repeated Plasmodium falciparum infection (dated by TCRdb to the early 2020s). For the study in its entirety: The natural-infection arm enrolled Malian children exposed to intense seasonal malaria transmission and compared the Malian children with Australian children matched for age and gender. Four to six malaria-naive U.S. adults underwent four controlled human malaria infections by bites from P. falciparum NF54-infected Anopheles stephensi mosquitoes over about 600 days. Controlled-infection subjects were sampled at baseline, immediately before selected infections, and 21 days after each infection. Malian gammadelta TCR repertoires were analysed cross-sectionally during no-transmission periods and were analysed longitudinally across acute febrile malaria episodes. The study looked at how repeated Plasmodium falciparum infection shapes the human gammadelta T cell repertoire, using both natural infection in Mali and controlled human malaria infection.

Looking up the germline V gene yields CDR1 TSWWSYY and CDR2 QGS. The CDR3 starts with the cysteine, ends with the phenylalanine, and has 20 residues. CDR3 DNA only is kept here, 60 bases in frame from base 1. Between the V and J ends, shortened by 4 bases and 7 bases respectively, the junction contains 34 bases. Of note for this clone: No cognate antigen has been identified for it. A much larger clone differs from this one at a single base, so this may be a read error.

For bulk TCR repertoire analysis, Vgamma9/Vdelta2+ and Vdelta2-negative gammadelta T cell populations were isolated by flow sorting from peripheral blood mononuclear cells. The library came from multiplex PCR. Instrument used: Illumina MiSeq. Each sorted gammadelta T cell sample was sequenced for both the TCR gamma (TRG) and TCR delta (TRD) chains. The source study handled its data this way. The repertoire analyses drew on clonotype tree plots, the accumulated frequency of the top 20 clonotypes, and diversity index (DI) and D75 metrics. TCRdb called clones from the public reads with CATT, and repeated DNA sequences were later combined into one row. None of the V and J calls come from the authors' own analysis; TCRdb made them. The table for this sample lists 80,000 to 95,000 delta-chain clones; 1.4% of them were counted only once. Around 8.1% of the sample comes from the top ten. Overall results and qualifications from the work: Waves of new clonotype selection in Vdelta2-negative, largely Vdelta1+, gammadelta TCR repertoires appeared to be driven by repeated controlled infections. Vgamma9/Vdelta2+ TCR repertoires showed a highly stable polyclonal repertoire over time and infection, with many inter-individual overlapping TCRgamma sequences. Compared with the repertoires of Australian children, the Vdelta2-negative gammadelta TCR repertoires of Malian children appeared more clonally expanded, less diverse and less shared. The Malian cohort came from a small rural village of predominantly one ethnic group, limiting generalizability. The controlled-infection cohort was small, limiting analysis of inter-individual variability in gammadelta T cell responses.

The source is a pool of human donors (malaria-infected and uninfected, not separated). The specimen sequenced was gamma-delta T cells from blood. The chain links TRDV1 with TRDJ1; the D gene may be TRDD2 or TRDD3, since each aligns over 6 bases. Here the CDR3 is given as CALGGLNLPPLGLIPSKLIF. The base sequence is TGTGCTCTTGGGGGCCTTAACCTTCCACCACTGGGCCTAATACCAAGTAAACTCATCTTT.